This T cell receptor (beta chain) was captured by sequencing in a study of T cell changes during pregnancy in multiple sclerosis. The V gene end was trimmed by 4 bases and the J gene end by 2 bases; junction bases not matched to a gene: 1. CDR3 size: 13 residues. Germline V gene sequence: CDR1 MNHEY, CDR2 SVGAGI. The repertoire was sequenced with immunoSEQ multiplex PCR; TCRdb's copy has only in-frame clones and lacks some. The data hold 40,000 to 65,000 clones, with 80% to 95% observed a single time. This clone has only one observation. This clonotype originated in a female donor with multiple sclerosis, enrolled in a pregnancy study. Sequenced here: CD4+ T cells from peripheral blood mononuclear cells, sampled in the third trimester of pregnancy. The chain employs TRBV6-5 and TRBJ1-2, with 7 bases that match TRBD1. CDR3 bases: TGTGCCAGCAGTTCGGACAGGAACTATGGCTACACCTTC. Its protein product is CASSSDRNYGYTF.